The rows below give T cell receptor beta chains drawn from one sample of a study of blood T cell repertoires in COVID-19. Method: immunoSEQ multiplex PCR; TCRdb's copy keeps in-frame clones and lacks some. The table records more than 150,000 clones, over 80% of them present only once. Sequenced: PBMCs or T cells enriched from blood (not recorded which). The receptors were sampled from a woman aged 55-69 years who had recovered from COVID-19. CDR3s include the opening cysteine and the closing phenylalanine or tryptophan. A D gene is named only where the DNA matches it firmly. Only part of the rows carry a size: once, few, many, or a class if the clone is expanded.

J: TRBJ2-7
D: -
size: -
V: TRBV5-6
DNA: TGTGCCAGCAGCTTGCGGAACAGGGCCTTTGAAGAGCAGTACTTC
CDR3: CASSLRNRAFEEQYF

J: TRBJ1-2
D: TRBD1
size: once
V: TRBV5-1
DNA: TGCGCCAGCAGCTTGTTCATATCACAGGGGCTCAAGCGCTTC
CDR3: CASSLFISQGLKRF

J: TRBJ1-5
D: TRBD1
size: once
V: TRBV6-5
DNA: TGTGCCAGCAGGATTGGGGGGACAGGGAGTCAGCCCCAGCATTTT
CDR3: CASRIGGTGSQPQHF

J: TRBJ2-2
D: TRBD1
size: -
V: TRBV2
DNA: TGTGCCAGCAACTTCCCAGAAAAGACAGGGGTGAACACCGGGGAGCTGTTTTTT
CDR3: CASNFPEKTGVNTGELFF

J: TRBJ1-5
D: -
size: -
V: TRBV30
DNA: TGTGCCTGTCAAAACGGGGGCAATCAGCCCCAGCATTTT
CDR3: CACQNGGNQPQHF

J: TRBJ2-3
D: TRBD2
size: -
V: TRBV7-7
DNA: TGTGCCAGCAGCTCCCTAGCGGGAGTCGCAGATACGCAGTATTTT
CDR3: CASSSLAGVADTQYF

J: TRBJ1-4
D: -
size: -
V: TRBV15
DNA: TGTGCCACCAGCGGGACTGGAGGGGAAAAACTGTTTTTT
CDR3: CATSGTGGEKLFF

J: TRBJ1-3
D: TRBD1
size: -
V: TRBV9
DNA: TGTGCCAGCAGCGGGACAGGGATCAGGGCCGTGTATTTT
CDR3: CASSGTGIRAVYF

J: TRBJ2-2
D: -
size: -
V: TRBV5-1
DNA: TGCGCCAGCAGCTCCGGGACTTCCTCGAACACCGGGGAGCTGTTTTTT
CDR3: CASSSGTSSNTGELFF

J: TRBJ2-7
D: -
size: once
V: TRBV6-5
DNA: TGTGCCAGCAGACAGGGCTGGAACGAGCAGTACTTC
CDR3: CASRQGWNEQYF

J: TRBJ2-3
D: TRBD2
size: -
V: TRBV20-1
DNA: TGCAGTGCTAGTTTAGCGGGAGGGGGTGCAGATACGCAGTATTTT
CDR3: CSASLAGGGADTQYF

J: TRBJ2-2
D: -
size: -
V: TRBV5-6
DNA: TGTGCCAGCAGCTTGGCGGGATTCACCGGGGAGCTGTTTTTT
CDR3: CASSLAGFTGELFF

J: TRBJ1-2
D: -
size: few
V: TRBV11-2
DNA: TGTGCCAGCAGCCCCGGACTGGCCTCAGCTAACTATGGCTACACCTTC
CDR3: CASSPGLASANYGYTF

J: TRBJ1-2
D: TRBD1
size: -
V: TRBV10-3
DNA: TGTGCCATCAGTGTTTCGACAGGGGGGGCGTCCCAACGTGGCTACACCTTC
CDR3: CAISVSTGGASQRGYTF

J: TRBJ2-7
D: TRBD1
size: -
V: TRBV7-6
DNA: TGTGCCAGCAGCTTACGACAGGGTGGGGCCTACGAGCAGTACTTC
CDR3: CASSLRQGGAYEQYF

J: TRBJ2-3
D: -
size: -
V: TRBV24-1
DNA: TGTGCCACCAGCAGGGGAACAGATACGCAGTATTTT
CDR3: CATSRGTDTQYF

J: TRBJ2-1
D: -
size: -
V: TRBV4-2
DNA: TGTGCCAGCAGCCAAGATATTAGCAGCAATGAGCAGTTCTTC
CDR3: CASSQDISSNEQFF

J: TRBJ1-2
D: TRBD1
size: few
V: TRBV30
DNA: TGTGCCTGGAGTGGGGACAGGCCTTATGGCTACACCTTC
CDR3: CAWSGDRPYGYTF

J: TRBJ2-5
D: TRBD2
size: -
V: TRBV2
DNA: TGTGCCAGCGGCGGGAGGATAGTACAAGAGACCCAGTACTTC
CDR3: CASGGRIVQETQYF

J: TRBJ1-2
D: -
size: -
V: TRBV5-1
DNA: TGCGCCAGCAGCTCGGGGGGCGGGTATGGCTACACCTTC
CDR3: CASSSGGGYGYTF

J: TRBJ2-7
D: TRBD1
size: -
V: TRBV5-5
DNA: TGTGCCAGCAGCTTGGATCGGACAGGGGGGTCTTTGCAGTACTTC
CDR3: CASSLDRTGGSLQYF

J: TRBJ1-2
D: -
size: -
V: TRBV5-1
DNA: TGCGCCAGCAGCTTGGACAATAACTATGGCTACACCTTC
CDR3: CASSLDNNYGYTF

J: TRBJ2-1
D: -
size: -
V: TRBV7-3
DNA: TGTGCCAGCAGCTTAGGTGGGGGCCCCTACAATGAGCAGTTCTTC
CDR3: CASSLGGGPYNEQFF

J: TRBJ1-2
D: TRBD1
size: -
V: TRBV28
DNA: TGTGCCAGCATGGCCTTACAGGGGAGCAATGGCTACACCTTC
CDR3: CASMALQGSNGYTF

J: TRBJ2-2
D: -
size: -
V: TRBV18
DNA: TGTGCCAGCTCGGATTATCTAGGATCCGGGGAGCTGTTTTTT
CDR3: CASSDYLGSGELFF

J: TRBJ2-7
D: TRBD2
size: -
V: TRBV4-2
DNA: TGTGCCAGCAGCCAAGATCATGCGGGGGGAATCTACGAGCAGTACTTC
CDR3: CASSQDHAGGIYEQYF

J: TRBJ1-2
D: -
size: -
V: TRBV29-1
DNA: TGCAGCGTTGGAACAGGCAACTATGGCTACACCTTC
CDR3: CSVGTGNYGYTF

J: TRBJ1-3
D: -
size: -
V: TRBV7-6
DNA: TGTGCCAGCAGCTCAATCGCAACTGGGACAACAGGAAACACCATATATTTT
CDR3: CASSSIATGTTGNTIYF

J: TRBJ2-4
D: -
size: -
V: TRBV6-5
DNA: TGTGCCAGCAGCCCGCCATGGGGGGAAAAAAACATTCAGTACTTC
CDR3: CASSPPWGEKNIQYF

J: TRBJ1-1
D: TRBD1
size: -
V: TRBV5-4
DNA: TGTGCCAGCAGCTCGATTGGGACAGGGGGCGCGAACACTGAAGCTTTCTTT
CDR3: CASSSIGTGGANTEAFF

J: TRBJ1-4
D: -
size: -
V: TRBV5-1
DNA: TGCGCCAGCAGCTTGACACCAACAACTAATGAAAAACTGTTTTTT
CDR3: CASSLTPTTNEKLFF

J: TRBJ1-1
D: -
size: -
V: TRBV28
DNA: TGTGCCAGCAGTTTTTCGACAGGAGGAGCTTTCTTT
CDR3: CASSFSTGGAFF

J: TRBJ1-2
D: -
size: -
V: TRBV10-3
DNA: TGTGCCCCCCAGGGGGGCTACACCTTC
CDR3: CAPQGGYTF

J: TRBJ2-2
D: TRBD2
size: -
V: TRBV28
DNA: TGTGCCAGCAGTTCACGAAGGACTAGCGGGATGAACACCGGGGAGCTGTTTTTT
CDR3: CASSSRRTSGMNTGELFF

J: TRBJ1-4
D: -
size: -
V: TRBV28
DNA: TGTGCCAGCAGAAACCCTCTTACAGGGAACCGTGAAAAACTGTTTTTT
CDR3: CASRNPLTGNREKLFF

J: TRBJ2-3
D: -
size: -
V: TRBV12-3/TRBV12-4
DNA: TGTGCCAGCAGTTTGGAGCGCACAGATACGCAGTATTTT
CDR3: CASSLERTDTQYF

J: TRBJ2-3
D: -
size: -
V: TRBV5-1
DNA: TGCGCCAGCAGCTTGGCAGGGAAGGATACGCAGTATTTT
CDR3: CASSLAGKDTQYF

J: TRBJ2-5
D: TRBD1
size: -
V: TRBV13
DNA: TGTGCCAGCAGCTTAGGCGGACAGGGCCAAGAGACCCAGTACTTC
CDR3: CASSLGGQGQETQYF

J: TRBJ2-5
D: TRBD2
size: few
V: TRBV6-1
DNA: TGTGCCAGCAGTGAAGCCGAAGGGCTAGCGGAACGTCAAGAGACCCAGTACTTC
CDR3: CASSEAEGLAERQETQYF

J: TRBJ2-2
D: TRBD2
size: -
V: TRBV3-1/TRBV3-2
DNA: TGTGCCAGCAGCCGACTAGCGGGAGGATGGACCGGGGAGCTGTTTTTT
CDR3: CASSRLAGGWTGELFF

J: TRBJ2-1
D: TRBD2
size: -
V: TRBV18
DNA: TGTGCCAGCTCAAGAACTAGCGGGAGCTCCTACAATGAGCAGTTCTTC
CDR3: CASSRTSGSSYNEQFF

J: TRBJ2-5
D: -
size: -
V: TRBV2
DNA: TGTGCCAGCAGTACGGTTGAGACCCAGTACTTC
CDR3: CASSTVETQYF

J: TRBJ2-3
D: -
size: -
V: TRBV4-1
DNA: TGCGCCAGCAGCCAACTTCCCGCCAGGGGGACTGGCACAGATACGCAGTATTTT
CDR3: CASSQLPARGTGTDTQYF

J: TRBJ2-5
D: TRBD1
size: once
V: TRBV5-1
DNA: TGCGCCAGCAGCCTATCACAGGGGCCAGAGACCCAGTACTTC
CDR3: CASSLSQGPETQYF

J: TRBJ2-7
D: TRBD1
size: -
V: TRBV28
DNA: TGTGCCAGCAGGCAAACAGGGGGCTCCCACGAGCAGTACTTC
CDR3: CASRQTGGSHEQYF